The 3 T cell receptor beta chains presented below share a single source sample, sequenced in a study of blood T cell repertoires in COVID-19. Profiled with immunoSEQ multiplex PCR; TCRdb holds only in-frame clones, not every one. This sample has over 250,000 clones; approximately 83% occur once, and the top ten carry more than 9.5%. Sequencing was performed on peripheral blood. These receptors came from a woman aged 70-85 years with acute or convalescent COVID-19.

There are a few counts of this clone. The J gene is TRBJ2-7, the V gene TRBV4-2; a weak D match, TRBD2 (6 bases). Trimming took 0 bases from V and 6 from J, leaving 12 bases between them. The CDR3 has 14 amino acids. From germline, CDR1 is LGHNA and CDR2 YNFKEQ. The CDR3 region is CASSQEGGRGEQYF. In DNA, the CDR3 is TGTGCCAGCAGCCAAGAGGGAGGCCGCGGCGAGCAGTACTTC.

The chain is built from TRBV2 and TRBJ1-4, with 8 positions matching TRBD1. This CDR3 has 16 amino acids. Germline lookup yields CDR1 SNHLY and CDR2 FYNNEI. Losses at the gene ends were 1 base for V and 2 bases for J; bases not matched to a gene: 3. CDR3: CASSEDRGSTNEKLFF. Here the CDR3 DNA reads TGTGCCAGCAGTGAAGACAGGGGGTCTACTAATGAAAAACTGTTTTTT. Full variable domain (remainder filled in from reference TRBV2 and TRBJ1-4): EPEVTQTPSHQVTQMGQEVILRCVPISNHLYFYWYRQILGQKVEFLVSFYNNEISEKSEIFDDQFSVERPDGSNFTLKIRSTKLEDSAMYFCASSEDRGSTNEKLFFGSGTQLSVL.

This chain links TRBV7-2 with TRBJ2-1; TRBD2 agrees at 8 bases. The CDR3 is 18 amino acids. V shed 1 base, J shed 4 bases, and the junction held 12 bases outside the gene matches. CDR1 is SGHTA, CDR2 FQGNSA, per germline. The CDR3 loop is CASSLESARGDLYNEQFF. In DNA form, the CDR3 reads TGTGCCAGCAGCTTAGAGAGTGCGCGGGGGGATCTTTACAATGAGCAGTTCTTC.